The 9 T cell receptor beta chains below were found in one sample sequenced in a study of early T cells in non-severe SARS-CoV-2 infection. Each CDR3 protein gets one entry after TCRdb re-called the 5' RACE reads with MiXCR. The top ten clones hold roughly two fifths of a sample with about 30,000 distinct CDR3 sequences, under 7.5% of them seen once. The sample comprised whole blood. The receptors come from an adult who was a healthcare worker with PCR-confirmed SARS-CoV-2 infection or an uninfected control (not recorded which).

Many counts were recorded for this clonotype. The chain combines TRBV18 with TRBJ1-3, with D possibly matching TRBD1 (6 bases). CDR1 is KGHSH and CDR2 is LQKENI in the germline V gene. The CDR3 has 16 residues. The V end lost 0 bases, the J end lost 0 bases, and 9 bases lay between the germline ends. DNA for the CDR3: TGTGCCAGCTCACCACCCGGACAGCTCTCTGGAAACACCATATATTTT. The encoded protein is CASSPPGQLSGNTIYF.

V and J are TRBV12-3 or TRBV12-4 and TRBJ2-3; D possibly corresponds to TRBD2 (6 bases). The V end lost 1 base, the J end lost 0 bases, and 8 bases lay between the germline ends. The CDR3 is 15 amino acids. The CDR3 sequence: CASSLGLVSTDTQYF. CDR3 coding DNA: TGTGCCAGCAGTTTAGGACTAGTGAGCACAGATACGCAGTATTTT.

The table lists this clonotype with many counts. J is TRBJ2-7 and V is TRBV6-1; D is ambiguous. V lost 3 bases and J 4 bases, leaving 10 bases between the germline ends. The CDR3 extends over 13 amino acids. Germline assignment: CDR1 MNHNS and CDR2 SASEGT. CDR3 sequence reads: CASSDGRLYEQYF. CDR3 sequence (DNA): TGTGCCAGCAGTGATGGCAGGTTATACGAGCAGTACTTC.

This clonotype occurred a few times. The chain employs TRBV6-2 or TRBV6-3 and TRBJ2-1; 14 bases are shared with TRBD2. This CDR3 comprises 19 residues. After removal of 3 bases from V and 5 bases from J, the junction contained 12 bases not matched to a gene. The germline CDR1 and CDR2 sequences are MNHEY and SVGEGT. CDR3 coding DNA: TGTGCCAGCAGTTATCCGGGACTAGCGGGAGTTGACGTGGACAATGAGCAGTTCTTC. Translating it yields CASSYPGLAGVDVDNEQFF.

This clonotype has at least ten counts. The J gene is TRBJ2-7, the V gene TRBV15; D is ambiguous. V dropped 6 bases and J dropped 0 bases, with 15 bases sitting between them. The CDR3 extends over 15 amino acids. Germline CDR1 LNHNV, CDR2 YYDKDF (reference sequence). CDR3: CATRTTYGHSYEQYF. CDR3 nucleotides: TGTGCCACCAGAACCACCTACGGCCACTCCTACGAGCAGTACTTC.

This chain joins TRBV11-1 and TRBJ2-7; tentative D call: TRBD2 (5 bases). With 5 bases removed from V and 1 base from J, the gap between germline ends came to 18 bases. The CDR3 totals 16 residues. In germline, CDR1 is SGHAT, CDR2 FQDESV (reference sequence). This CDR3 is CASSPNGLAGSYEQYF. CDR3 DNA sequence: TGTGCCAGCAGCCCCAATGGGCTAGCCGGTTCCTACGAGCAGTACTTC.

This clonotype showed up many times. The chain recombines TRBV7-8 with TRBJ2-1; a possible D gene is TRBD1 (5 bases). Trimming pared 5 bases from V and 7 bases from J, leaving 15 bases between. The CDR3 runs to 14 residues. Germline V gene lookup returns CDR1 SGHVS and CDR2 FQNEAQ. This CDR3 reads CASSKQVVENEQFF. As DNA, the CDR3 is TGTGCCAGCAGCAAACAGGTGGTGGAGAATGAGCAGTTCTTC.

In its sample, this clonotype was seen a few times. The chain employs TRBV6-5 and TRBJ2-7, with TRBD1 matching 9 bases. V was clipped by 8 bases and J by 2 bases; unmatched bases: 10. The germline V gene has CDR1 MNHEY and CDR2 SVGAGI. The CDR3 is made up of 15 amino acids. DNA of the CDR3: TGTGCCAGCGAAAGAACGGGACAGGGCACCTACGAGCAGTACTTC. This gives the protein CASERTGQGTYEQYF.

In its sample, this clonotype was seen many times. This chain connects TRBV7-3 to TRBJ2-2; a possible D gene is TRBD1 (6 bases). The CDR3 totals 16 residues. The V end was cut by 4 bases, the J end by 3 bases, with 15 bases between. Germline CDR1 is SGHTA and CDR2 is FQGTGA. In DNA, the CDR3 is TGTGCCAGCAGCTCGCCCGGGACAAAACACACCGGGGAGCTGTTTTTT. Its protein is CASSSPGTKHTGELFF.